This T cell receptor (beta chain) was recorded in a study of T cells in Graves' hyperthyroidism and ophthalmopathy. About the research overall: At initial diagnosis, before any treatment had begun, peripheral blood was obtained.

Study results and caveats: The model forecast ophthalmopathy, anticipating it by a median approximately 7 months before onset.

Per germline, CDR1 ENHRY and CDR2 SYGVKD. This CDR3 has 19 residues. With 0 bases removed from V and 0 bases from J, the gap between germline ends came to 18 bases. This clonotype was observed at least ten times. The antigen is undetermined. TCR beta CDR3 regions were amplified from RNA. HTBI primers drove first-round RT-PCR of the TCR CDR3. TCRdb reanalysed the multiplex PCR reads using MiXCR and keeps one entry per CDR3 protein. This repertoire shows 700,000 to 950,000 distinct CDR3 sequences, 30% to 40% found once; its top ten account for 30% to 40%. This sequence was found in a woman between 40 and 55 years old with Graves' hyperthyroidism. The sample was blood. This chain joins TRBV10-3 and TRBJ1-3; D gene unclear. The chain's CDR3 is CAISESGLGFTNSGNTIYF. As DNA, the CDR3 is TGTGCCATCAGTGAGTCAGGTCTCGGATTTACCAACTCTGGAAACACCATATATTTT.